This T cell receptor (beta chain) was obtained from a study of blood T cells in healthy people across ages. Sample-barcoded 5' priming and a J-beta primer mix drove a second PCR of roughly 6 to 12 cycles. Every sample produced at least 2.5 million CDR3-containing paired-end reads. TCRdb used MiXCR to reprocess the 5' RACE reads, holding one entry per CDR3 protein. The sample includes roughly 650,000 distinct CDR3 sequences, 32% of them seen just once. Individuals who donated were healthy Caucasians from Russia aged roughly 6 to 95. A word on this clonotype: Its antigen is not identified. It may be a read error: a sequence one base away is much more abundant.

Germline values: CDR1 LGHNA, CDR2 YSLEER. The CDR3 has 13 amino acids. The study's findings and limits: No conclusive comparison of naive versus antigen-experienced cells was possible with unsorted PBMCs. The study lacked donor CMV status, which possibly confounded expanded clonotype changes.

The receptor was derived from an elderly woman in good health. This sequence joins TRBV4-3 and TRBJ2-1; D possibly corresponds to TRBD2 (5 bases). Sample: blood. This CDR3 is CASSRGLYNKQFF. The CDR3 coding sequence is TGCGCCAGCAGCCGCGGACTGTACAATAAGCAGTTCTTC.